This T cell receptor beta chain originates from a study of Graves' ophthalmopathy and Graves' hyperthyroidism (dated by TCRdb to the late 2010s). Study-wide context: Peripheral blood was collected before any treatment was given, at the time of initial diagnosis. To tell Graves' ophthalmopathy apart from Graves' hyperthyroidism, and to predict which patients would progress to ophthalmopathy, the study relied on TCR beta repertoire signatures. In total, approximately 130 blood samples were TCR-sequenced: 43 ophthalmopathy, around 75 hyperthyroidism and some 17 hyperthyroidism-to-ophthalmopathy patients. To explore V-J signatures that distinguish ophthalmopathy from hyperthyroidism, a discovery set of 100 patients was enrolled, made up of under 50 with ophthalmopathy and some 60 with stable hyperthyroidism. For independent validation, a separate cohort was made up of approximately 19 hyperthyroidism patients plus 17 patients who later progressed from hyperthyroidism to ophthalmopathy. T-cell repertoires of thyroid tissue and blood were compared in over 5 hyperthyroidism patients. After sampling, hyperthyroidism patients received methimazole starting at 30 mg daily, and ophthalmopathy patients received high-dose intravenous methylprednisolone.

The CDR3 sequence holds 11 residues, the cysteine and phenylalanine included. Left in the record is the CDR3 DNA by itself, 33 bases read in frame from the first base. The germline V gene (reference sequence) yields DFQATT for CDR1 and SNEGSKA for CDR2. V is pared back by 0 bases and J by 7 bases, with 3 bases lying between the germline termini. Here is what the overall study found, with its caveats: Most expanded thyroid clonotypes with frequency above 0.001 were also detected in blood, suggesting blood repertoires may reflect the thyroid immune response. In validation, the model predicted ophthalmopathy progression with nearly 71% sensitivity and approximately 72% specificity; about a dozen predicted patients were CT-confirmed with GO in a median of around 6 months. No statistical method was used to predetermine the sample size, and group allocation was not hidden from the investigators. The 13-signature model separated ophthalmopathy from stable hyperthyroidism with roughly 90% sensitivity and approximately 83% specificity in cross-validation, and 80%/75% in the test set.

Patients with ophthalmopathy had moderately to severely active disease, with a Clinical Activity Score of 3 or more, a NOSPECS grade of 4 or more, and a disease duration of less than 3 months. Patients with other autoimmune diseases, uncontrolled infections, pregnancy or lactation were excluded. Clinical symptoms, serum thyroxine, TRAb, thyroid ultrasound and orbital computed tomography formed the basis of the diagnosis. Ficoll-Paque density gradient centrifugation was used to isolate PBMCs from 10 ml of fresh peripheral blood. Trizol reagent was used to extract the total RNA, and its quality was then checked on an Agilent 2100 Bioanalyzer. This clonotype has a single count. Its antigen specificity is not known. No per-base quality is available; no much larger clone lies one base away. A single read is weak support. For repertoire sequencing, the TCR beta CDR3 regions were amplified from RNA transcripts. The first round of RT-PCR was done with HTBI primers and the Qiagen OneStep RT-PCR kit, and was followed by a second round of multiplex PCR, then size selection and purification. Libraries were sequenced paired-end with 100 bp reads on an Illumina HiSeq2000. The authors processed their data as follows. SOAPnuke was used to process the reads, throwing out any read that had adapters, had uncalled bases, had a mean Phred below 15, or lacked an exact constant-primer or identifier match. COPE v1.2.5 was used to merge the high-quality paired reads. Each unique nucleotide sequence was defined as a clonotype, and clonotypes were aligned to IMGT TRB V, D and J references with MiTCR v1.1. The analysis was limited to V-J combinations with a frequency above 0.0001, which together covered 99.2% of the repertoires. A TCR clonal expansion and chaos score per V-J combination was defined as the ratio of F50 clonal expansion to chaos observed in the TCRdist matrix. Welch's t-statistics and random forest were used to narrow the features down to around 13 V-J combinations, which were then fed into a naive Bayes classifier. The Morisita-Horn index was used to measure how similar the thyroid and blood repertoires were. The public reads were quality trimmed at Q25 with fastp and then assembled into clones with MiXCR by TCRdb, keeping productive beta chains. Each entry merges the rows of one CDR3 protein and shows their most common DNA and genes. TCRdb's processing, not the authors' own work, is the source of the V and J calls. This sample gives hundreds of thousands of distinct CDR3 sequences in total; roughly 39% of them show up just once. The ten largest clones represent under 3.5% of the sample.

The V gene is TRBV20-1 and the J gene is TRBJ2-2, with the D gene uncertain. The clonotype originates from an adult man with Graves' ophthalmopathy. The specimen was peripheral blood. The CDR3 here reads CSARDSGELFF. Read as DNA, the sequence is TGCAGTGCTAGAGATAGCGGGGAGCTGTTTTTT.